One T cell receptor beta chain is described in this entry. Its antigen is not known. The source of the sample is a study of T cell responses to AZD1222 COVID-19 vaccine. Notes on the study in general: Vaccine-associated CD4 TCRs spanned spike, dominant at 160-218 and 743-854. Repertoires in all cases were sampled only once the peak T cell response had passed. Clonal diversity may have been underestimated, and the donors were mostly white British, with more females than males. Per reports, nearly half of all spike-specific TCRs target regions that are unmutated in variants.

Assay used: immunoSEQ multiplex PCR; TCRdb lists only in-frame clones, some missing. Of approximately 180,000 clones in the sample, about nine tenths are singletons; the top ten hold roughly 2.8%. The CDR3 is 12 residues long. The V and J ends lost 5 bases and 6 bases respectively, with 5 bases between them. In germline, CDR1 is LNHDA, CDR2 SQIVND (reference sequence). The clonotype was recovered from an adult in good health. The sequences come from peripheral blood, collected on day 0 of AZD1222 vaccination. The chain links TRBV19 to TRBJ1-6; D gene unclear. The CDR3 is CASSETNSPLHF. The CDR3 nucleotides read TGTGCCAGTAGTGAAACTAATTCACCCCTCCACTTT. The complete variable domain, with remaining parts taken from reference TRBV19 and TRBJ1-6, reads DGGITQSPKYLFRKEGQNVTLSCEQNLNHDAMYWYRQDPGQGLRLIYYSQIVNDFQKGDIAEGYSVSREKKESFPLTVTSAQKNPTAFYLCASSETNSPLHFGNGTRLTVT.